This T cell receptor (beta chain) was identified in a study of blood T cell repertoires in COVID-19. About the research overall: COVID-19 samples collected from the United States, Italy and Spain covered acute and convalescent phases. T cells, B-cell-depleted T cells, or PBMCs provided the cDNA or gDNA that served as material.

Generated by immunoSEQ multiplex PCR, the TCRdb table keeps only in-frame clones and is missing some. The sample lists roughly 130,000 clones, around 85% occurring once. Per germline, CDR1 MNHEY and CDR2 SVGAGI. The CDR3 has 13 residues. V gave up 8 bases and J gave up 1 base; unmatched junction bases: 5. The TCR originated in a woman in her forties or fifties with acute or convalescent COVID-19. V gene TRBV6-5 combines with J gene TRBJ2-7; 7 positions match TRBD2. Material for sequencing was peripheral blood. The CDR3: CASSGGGSYEQYF. CDR3 nucleotides: TGTGCCAGCTCCGGCGGGGGTTCCTACGAGCAGTACTTC.